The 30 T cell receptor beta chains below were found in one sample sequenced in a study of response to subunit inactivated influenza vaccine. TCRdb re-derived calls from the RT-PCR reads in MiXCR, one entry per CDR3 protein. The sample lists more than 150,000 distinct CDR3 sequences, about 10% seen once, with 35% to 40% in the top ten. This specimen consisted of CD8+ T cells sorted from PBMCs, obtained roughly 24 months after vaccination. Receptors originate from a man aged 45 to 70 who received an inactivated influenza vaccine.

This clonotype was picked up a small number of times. The CDR3 loop is CASSPGGGGNEKLFF. The CDR3 DNA sequence: TGTGCCAGCAGTCCCGGGGGGGGAGGGAATGAAAAACTGTTTTTT. The genes are TRBV12-3 or TRBV12-4 and TRBJ1-4; TRBD1 might be the D (5 bases). The CDR3 consists of 15 residues. Trimming removed 5 bases from V and 5 bases from J, with 15 bases in between.

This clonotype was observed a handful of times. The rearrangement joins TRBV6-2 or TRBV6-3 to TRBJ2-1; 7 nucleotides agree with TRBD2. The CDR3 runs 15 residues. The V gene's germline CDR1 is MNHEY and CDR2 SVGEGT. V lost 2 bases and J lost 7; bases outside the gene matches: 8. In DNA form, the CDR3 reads TGTGCCAGCAGTTACGGTCTAGCGGCCTTTAATGAGCAGTTCTTC. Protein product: CASSYGLAAFNEQFF.

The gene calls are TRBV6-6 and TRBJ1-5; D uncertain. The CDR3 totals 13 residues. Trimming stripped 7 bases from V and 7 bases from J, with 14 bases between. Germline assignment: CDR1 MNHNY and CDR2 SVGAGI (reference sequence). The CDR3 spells CASTAHWKQPQHF. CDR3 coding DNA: TGTGCCAGCACCGCGCACTGGAAACAGCCCCAGCATTTT.

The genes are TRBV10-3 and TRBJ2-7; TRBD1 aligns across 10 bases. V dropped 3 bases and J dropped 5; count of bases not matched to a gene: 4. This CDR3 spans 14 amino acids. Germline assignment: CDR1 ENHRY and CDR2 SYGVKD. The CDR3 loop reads CAISEDRGRDEQYF. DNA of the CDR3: TGTGCCATCAGTGAAGACAGGGGGCGGGACGAGCAGTACTTC.

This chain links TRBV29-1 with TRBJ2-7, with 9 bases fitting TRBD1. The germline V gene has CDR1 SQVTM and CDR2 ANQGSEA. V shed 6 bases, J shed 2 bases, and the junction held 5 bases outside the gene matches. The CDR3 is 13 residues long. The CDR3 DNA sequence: TGCAGCGTGGGGACAGGGAGACCCTACGAGCAGTACTTC. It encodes CSVGTGRPYEQYF.

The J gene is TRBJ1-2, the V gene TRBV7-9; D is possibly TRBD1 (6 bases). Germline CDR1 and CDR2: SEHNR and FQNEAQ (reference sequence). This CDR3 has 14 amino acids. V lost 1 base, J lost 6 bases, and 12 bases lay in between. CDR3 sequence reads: CASSLEQGMDGYTF. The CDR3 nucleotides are TGTGCCAGCAGCTTAGAACAGGGAATGGATGGCTACACCTTC.

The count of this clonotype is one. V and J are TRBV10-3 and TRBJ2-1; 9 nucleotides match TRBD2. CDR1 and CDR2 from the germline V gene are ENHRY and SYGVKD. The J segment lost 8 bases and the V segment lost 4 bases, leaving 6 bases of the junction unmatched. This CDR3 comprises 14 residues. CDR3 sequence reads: CAISGLAVNYEQFF. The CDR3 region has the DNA TGTGCCATCAGTGGACTAGCGGTTAACTATGAGCAGTTCTTC.

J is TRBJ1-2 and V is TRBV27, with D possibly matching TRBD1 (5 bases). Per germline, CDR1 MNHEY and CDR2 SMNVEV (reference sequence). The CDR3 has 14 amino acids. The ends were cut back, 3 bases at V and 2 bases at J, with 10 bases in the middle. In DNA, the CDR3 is TGTGCCAGCAGTTTTTCAGGGAACAACTATGGCTACACCTTC. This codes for CASSFSGNNYGYTF.

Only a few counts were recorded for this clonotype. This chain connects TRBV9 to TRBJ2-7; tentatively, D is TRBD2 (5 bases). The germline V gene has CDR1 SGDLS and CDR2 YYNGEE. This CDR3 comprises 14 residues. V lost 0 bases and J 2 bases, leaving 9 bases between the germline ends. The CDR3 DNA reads TGTGCCAGCAGCGTAGGCACCGGGACCTACGAGCAGTACTTC. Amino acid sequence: CASSVGTGTYEQYF.

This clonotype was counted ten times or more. The CDR3 DNA follows: TGTGCCAGCAGTTTTACTTTCCGATCTGAGCAGTTCTTC. Protein product: CASSFTFRSEQFF. The chain is built from TRBV27 and TRBJ2-1; D remains ambiguous. The CDR3 sequence is 13 residues long. Germline values: CDR1 MNHEY, CDR2 SMNVEV (reference sequence). Trimming took off 3 bases at V and 9 bases at J, with 12 bases between the two ends.

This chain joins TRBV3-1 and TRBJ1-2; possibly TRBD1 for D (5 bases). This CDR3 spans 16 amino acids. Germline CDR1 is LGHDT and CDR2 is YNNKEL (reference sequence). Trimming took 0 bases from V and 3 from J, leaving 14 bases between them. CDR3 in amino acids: CASSQDLTGGHYGYTF. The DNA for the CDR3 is TGTGCCAGCAGCCAAGATCTAACAGGAGGCCACTATGGCTACACCTTC.

Written as DNA, the CDR3 is TGTGCCAGCAGCTTGGTCCGGGACAGGGGCCCCGCCTACAATGAGCAGTTCTTC. It yields the protein CASSLVRDRGPAYNEQFF. V gene TRBV5-6 combines with J gene TRBJ2-1; 10 nucleotides agree with TRBD1. This CDR3 is 18 amino acids long. The V and J ends lost 0 bases and 2 bases, in that order; junction bases with no gene match: 8. Germline V gives CDR1 SGHDT, CDR2 YYEEEE.

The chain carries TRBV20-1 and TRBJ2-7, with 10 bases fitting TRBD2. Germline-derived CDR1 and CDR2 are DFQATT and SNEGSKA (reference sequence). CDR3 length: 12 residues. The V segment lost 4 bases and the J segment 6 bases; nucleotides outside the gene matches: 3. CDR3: CSATSGSSEQYF. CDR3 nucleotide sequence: TGCAGTGCTACTAGCGGGAGCTCCGAGCAGTACTTC.

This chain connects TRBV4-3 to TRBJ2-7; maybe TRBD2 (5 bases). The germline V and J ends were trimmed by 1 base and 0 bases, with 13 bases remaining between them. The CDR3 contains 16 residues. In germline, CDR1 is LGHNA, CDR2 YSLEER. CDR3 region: CASSQVRGTNSYEQYF. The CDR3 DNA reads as TGCGCCAGCAGCCAAGTCCGGGGTACCAACTCCTACGAGCAGTACTTC.

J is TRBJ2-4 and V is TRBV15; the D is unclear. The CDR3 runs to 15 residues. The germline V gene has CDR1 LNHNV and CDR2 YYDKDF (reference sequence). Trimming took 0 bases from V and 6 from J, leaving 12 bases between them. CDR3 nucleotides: TGTGCCACCAGCAGAGATCAAGGATTCGGAAACATTCAGTACTTC. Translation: CATSRDQGFGNIQYF.

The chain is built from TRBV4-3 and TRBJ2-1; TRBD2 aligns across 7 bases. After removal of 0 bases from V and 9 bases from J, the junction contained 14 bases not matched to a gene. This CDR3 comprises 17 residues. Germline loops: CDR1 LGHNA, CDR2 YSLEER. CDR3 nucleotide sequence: TGCGCCAGCAGCCAAGATATCCCTTCGGCGGGGAGGGGTGAGCAGTTCTTC. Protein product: CASSQDIPSAGRGEQFF.

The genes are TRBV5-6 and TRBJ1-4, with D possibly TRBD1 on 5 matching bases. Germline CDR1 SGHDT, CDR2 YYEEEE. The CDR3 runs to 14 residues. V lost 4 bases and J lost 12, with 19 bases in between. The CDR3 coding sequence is TGTGCCAGCAGCCGTCCCTTCGACAGTTTGGAACTGTTTTTT. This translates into CASSRPFDSLELFF.

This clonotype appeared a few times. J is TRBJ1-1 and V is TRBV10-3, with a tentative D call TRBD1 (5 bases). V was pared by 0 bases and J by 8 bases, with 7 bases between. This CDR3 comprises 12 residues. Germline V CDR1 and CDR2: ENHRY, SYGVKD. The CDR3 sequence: CAISESRVEAFF. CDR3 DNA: TGTGCCATCAGTGAGTCCAGGGTCGAAGCTTTCTTT.

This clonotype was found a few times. The DNA for the CDR3 is TGTGCCACCAGTGTCGAAGCAAGAGGGGACGGGGAGCTGTTTTTT. It specifies CATSVEARGDGELFF. This rearrangement joins TRBV24-1 to TRBJ2-2, with D possibly being TRBD1 or TRBD2 (5 bases each). Germline V lookup: CDR1 KGHDR, CDR2 SFDVKD. This CDR3 has 15 amino acids. Trimming pared 5 bases from V and 7 bases from J, leaving 16 bases between.

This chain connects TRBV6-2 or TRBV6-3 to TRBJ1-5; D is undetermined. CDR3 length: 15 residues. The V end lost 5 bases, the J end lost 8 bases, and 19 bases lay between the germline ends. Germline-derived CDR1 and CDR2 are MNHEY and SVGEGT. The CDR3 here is CASSTLGPLGKPQHF. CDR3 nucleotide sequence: TGTGCCAGCAGTACTCTAGGGCCACTAGGGAAGCCCCAGCATTTT.

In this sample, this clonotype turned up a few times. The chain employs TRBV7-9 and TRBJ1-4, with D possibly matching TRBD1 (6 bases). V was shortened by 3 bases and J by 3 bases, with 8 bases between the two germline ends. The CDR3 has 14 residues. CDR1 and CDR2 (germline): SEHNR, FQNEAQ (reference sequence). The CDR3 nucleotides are TGTGCCAGCAGCTTGGCAGGGGCTAATGAAAAACTGTTTTTT. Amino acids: CASSLAGANEKLFF. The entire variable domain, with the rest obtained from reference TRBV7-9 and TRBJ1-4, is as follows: DTGVSQNPRHKITKRGQNVTFRCDPISEHNRLYWYRQTLGQGPEFLTYFQNEAQLEKSRLLSDRFSAERPKGSFSTLEIQRTEQGDSAMYLCASSLAGANEKLFFGSGTQLSVL.

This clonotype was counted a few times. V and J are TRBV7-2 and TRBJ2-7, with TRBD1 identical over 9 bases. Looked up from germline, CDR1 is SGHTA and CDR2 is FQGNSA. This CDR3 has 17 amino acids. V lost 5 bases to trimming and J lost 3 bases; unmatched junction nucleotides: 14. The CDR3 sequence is CASSKGQGMRPSYEQYF. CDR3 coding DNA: TGTGCCAGCAGCAAGGGACAGGGAATGAGGCCTAGCTACGAGCAGTACTTC.

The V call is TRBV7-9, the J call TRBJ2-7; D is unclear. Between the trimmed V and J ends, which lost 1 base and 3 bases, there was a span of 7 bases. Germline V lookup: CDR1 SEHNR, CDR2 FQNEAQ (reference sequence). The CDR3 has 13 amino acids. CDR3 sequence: CASSLDRNYEQYF. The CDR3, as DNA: TGTGCCAGCAGCTTAGACCGCAACTACGAGCAGTACTTC.

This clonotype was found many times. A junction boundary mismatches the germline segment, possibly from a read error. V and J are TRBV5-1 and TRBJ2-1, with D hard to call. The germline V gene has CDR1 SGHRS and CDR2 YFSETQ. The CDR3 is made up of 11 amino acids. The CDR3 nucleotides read TGCGCCAGCAGCTCCTCCAATGAGCAGTTCTTC. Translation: CASSSSNEQFF.

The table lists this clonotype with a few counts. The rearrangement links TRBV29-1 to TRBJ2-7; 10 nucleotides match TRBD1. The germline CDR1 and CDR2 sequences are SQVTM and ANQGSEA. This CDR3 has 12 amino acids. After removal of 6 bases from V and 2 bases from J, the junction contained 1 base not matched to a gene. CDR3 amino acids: CSVGQGAYEQYF. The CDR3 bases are TGCAGCGTCGGACAGGGGGCCTACGAGCAGTACTTC.

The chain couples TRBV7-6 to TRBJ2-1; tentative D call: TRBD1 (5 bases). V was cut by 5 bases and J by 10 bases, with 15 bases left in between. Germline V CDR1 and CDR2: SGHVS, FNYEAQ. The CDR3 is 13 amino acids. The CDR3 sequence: CASSPGFPGEQFF. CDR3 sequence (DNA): TGTGCCAGCAGCCCAGGGTTTCCTGGGGAGCAGTTCTTC.

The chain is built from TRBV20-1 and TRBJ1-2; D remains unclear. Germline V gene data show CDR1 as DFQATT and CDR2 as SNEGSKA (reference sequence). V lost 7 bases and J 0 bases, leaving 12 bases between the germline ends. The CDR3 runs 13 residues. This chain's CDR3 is CSGYSPANYGYTF. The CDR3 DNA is TGCAGTGGTTACAGCCCAGCTAACTATGGCTACACCTTC.

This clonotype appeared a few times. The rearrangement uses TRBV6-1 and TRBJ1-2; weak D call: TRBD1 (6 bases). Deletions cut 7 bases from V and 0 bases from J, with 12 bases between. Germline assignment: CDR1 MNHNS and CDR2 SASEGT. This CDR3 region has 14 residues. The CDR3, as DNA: TGTGCCAGCATGTGGACAGCTCCTAACTATGGCTACACCTTC. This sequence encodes CASMWTAPNYGYTF.

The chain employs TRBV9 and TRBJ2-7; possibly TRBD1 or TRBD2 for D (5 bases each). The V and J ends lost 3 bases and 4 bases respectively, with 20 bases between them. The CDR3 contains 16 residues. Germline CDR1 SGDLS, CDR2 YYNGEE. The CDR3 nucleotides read TGTGCCAGCAGCGGATCAAGTACGGGACCGTATTACGAGCAGTACTTC. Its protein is CASSGSSTGPYYEQYF.

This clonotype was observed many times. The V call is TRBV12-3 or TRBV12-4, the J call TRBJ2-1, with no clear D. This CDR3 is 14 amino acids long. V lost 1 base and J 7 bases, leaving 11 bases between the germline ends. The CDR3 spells CASSLESIYNEQFF. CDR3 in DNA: TGTGCCAGCAGTTTAGAGTCCATTTATAATGAGCAGTTCTTC.